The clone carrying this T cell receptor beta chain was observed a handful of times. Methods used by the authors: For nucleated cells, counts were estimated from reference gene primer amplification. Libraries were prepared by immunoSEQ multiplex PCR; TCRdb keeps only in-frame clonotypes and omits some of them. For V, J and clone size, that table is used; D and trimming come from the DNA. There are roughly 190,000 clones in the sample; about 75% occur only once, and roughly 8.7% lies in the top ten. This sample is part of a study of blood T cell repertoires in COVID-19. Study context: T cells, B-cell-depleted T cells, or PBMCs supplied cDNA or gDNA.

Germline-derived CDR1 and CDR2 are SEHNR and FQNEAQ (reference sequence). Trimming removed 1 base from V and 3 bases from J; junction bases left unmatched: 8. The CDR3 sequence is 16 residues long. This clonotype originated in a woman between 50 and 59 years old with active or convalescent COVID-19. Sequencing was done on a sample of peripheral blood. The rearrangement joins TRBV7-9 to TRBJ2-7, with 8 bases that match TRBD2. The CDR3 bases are TGTGCCAGCAGCTTAGTGGGACTAGGGGCGGACTACGAGCAGTACTTC. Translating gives CASSLVGLGADYEQYF.